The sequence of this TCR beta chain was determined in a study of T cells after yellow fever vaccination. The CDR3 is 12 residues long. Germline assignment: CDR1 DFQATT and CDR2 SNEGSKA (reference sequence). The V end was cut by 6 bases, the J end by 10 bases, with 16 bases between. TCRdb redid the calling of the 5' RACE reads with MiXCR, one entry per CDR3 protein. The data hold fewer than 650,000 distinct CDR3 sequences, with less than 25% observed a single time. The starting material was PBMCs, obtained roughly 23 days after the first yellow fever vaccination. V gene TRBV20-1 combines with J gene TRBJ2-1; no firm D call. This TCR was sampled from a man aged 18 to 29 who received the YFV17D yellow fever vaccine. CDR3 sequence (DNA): TGCAGTGCCCTTCGGCAGATCAGGGAGCAGTTCTTC. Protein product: CSALRQIREQFF.